The clone carrying this T cell receptor beta chain was found many times. The antigen is unknown. TCRdb processed the reads anew with MiXCR; each CDR3 protein has one entry. The sample contains approximately 43,000 distinct CDR3 sequences, more than 10% of which appear only once. The entry originates in a study of type 1 regulatory T cells. As for the study in general: An in vitro protocol generated T-allo10, a Tr1-enriched, alloantigen-specific CD4 T cell product.

The germline gives CDR1 MNHEY, CDR2 SVGEGT. This CDR3 region has 14 residues. The V gene lost 5 bases and the J gene lost 6 bases, with 11 bases spanning the gap. The study's findings and limits: Compared with non-Tr1 cells, Tr1 cells showed a narrower TCR repertoire.

The receptor was derived from a human donor in good health. This chain connects TRBV6-2 or TRBV6-3 to TRBJ1-6; weak D call: TRBD1 (6 bases). The sequenced material came from cultured non-Tr1 T cells, either the whole culture or a sorted T cell fraction (not recorded which). The CDR3, as DNA: TGTGCCAGCAGTCCAGGGGTGGCTAATTCACCCCTCCACTTT. Its translation: CASSPGVANSPLHF.